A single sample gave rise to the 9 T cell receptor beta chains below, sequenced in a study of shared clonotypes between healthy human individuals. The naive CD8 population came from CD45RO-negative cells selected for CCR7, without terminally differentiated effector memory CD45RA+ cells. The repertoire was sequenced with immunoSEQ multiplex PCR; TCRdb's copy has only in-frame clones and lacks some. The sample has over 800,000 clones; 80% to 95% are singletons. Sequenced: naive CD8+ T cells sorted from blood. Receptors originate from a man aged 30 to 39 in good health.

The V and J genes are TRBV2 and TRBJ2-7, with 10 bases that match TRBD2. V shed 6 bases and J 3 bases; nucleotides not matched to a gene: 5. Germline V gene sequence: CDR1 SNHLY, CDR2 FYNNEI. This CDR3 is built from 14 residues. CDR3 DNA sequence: TGTGCCAGCAGCTACAGGACTAGCGGCTACGAGCAGTACTTC. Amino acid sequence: CASSYRTSGYEQYF.

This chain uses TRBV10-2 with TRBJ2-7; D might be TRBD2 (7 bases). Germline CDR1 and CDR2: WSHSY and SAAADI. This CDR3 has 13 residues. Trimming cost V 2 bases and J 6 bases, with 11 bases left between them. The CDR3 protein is CASSERGGGEQYF. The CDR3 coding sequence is TGCGCCAGCAGTGAGAGAGGGGGGGGCGAGCAGTACTTC.

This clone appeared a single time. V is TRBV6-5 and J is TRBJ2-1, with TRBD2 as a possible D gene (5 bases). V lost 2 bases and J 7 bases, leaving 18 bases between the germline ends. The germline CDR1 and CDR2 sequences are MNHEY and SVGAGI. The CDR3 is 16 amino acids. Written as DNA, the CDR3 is TGTGCCAGCAGTTACGTTGAGGGCCCCTTGGGTAATGAGCAGTTCTTC. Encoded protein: CASSYVEGPLGNEQFF.

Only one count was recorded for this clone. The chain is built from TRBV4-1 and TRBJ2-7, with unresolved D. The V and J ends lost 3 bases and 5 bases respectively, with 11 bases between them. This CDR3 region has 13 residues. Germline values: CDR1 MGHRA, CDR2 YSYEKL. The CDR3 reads CASSQDDWDEQYF. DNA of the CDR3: TGCGCCAGCAGCCAGGATGACTGGGACGAGCAGTACTTC.

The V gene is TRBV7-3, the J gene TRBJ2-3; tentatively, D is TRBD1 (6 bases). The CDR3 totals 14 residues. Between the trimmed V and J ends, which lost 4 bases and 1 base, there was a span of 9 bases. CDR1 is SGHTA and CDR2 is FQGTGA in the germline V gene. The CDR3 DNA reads TGTGCCAGCAGCTCTTGGACAGGCACAGATACGCAGTATTTT. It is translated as CASSSWTGTDTQYF.

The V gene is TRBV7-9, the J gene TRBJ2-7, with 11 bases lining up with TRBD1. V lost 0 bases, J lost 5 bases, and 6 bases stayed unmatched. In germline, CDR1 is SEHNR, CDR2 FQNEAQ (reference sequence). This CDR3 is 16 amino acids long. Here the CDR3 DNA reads TGTGCCAGCAGCTTAGCCCGTGGACAGGGGGCCCACGAGCAGTACTTC. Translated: CASSLARGQGAHEQYF. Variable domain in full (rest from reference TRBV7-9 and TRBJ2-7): DTGVSQNPRHKITKRGQNVTFRCDPISEHNRLYWYRQTLGQGPEFLTYFQNEAQLEKSRLLSDRFSAERPKGSFSTLEIQRTEQGDSAMYLCASSLARGQGAHEQYFGPGTRLTVT.

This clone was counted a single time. The CDR3 region is CASRDGSRPFNEQFF. CDR3 nucleotides: TGTGCCAGCAGGGACGGATCGCGCCCGTTCAATGAGCAGTTCTTC. The chain has TRBV7-9 and TRBJ2-1; D gene ambiguous. The CDR3 loop spans 15 amino acids. Per the germline V gene, CDR1 is SEHNR and CDR2 is FQNEAQ (reference sequence). V lost 6 bases, J lost 6 bases, and 18 bases lay in between.

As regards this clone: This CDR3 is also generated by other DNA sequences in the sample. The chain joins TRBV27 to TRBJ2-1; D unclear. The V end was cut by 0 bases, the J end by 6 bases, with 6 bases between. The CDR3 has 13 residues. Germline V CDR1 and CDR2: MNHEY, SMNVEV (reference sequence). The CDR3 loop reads CASSLSGSNEQFF. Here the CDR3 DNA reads TGTGCCAGCAGTTTATCAGGGTCCAATGAGCAGTTCTTC.

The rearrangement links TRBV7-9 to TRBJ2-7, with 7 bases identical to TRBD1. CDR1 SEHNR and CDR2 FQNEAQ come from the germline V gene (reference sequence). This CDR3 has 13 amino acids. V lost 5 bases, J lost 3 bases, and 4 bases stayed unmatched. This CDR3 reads CASSNGQDYEQYF. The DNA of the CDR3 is TGTGCCAGCAGCAACGGACAGGACTACGAGCAGTACTTC.